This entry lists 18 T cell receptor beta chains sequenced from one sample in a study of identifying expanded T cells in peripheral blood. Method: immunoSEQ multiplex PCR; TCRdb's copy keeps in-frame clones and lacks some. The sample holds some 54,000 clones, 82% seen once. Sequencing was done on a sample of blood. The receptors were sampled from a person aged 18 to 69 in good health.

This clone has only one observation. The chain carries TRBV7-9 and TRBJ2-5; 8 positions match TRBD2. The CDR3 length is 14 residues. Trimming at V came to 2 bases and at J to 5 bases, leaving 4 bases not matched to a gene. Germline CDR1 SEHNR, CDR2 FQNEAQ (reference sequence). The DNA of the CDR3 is TGTGCCAGCAGCTTACCGGGAGGGAGTGAGACCCAGTACTTC. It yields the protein CASSLPGGSETQYF.

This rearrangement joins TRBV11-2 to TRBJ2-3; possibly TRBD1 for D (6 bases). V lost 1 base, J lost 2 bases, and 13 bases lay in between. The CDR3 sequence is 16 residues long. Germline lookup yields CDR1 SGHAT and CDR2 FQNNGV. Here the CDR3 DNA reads TGTGCCAGCAGCTTAGGTGACAGGCCCCCCACAGATACGCAGTATTTT. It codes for CASSLGDRPPTDTQYF.

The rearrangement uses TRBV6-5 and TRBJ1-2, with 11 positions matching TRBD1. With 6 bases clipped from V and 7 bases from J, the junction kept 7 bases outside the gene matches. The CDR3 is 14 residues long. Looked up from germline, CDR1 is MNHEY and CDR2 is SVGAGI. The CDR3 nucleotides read TGTGCCAGCAGCCCTGGGACAGGGGGACGTGGCTACACCTTC. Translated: CASSPGTGGRGYTF.

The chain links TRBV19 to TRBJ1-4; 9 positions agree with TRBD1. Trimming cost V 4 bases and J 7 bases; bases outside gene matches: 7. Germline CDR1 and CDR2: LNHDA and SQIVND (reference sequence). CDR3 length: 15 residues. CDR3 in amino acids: CASSTDRGWSEKLFF. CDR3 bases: TGTGCCAGTAGTACAGACAGGGGGTGGAGTGAAAAACTGTTTTTT. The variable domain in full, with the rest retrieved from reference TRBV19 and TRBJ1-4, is DGGITQSPKYLFRKEGQNVTLSCEQNLNHDAMYWYRQDPGQGLRLIYYSQIVNDFQKGDIAEGYSVSREKKESFPLTVTSAQKNPTAFYLCASSTDRGWSEKLFFGSGTQLSVL.

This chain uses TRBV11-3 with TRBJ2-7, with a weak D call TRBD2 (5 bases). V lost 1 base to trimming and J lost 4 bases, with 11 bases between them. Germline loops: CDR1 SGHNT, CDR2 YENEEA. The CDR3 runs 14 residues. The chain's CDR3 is CASSLVGTSYEQYF. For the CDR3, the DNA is TGTGCCAGCAGCTTAGTGGGCACTAGTTACGAGCAGTACTTC.

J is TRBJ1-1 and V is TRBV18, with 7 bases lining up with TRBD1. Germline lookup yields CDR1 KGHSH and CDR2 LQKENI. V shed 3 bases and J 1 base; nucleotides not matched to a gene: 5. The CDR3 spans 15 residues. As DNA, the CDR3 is TGTGCCAGCTCACCGAAACAGGGGTCGAACACTGAAGCTTTCTTT. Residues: CASSPKQGSNTEAFF.

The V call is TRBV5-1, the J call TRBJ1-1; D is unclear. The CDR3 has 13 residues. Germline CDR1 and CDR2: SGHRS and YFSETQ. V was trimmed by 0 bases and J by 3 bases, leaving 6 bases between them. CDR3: CASSLEVDTEAFF. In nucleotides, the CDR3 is TGCGCCAGCAGCTTGGAGGTGGACACTGAAGCTTTCTTT.

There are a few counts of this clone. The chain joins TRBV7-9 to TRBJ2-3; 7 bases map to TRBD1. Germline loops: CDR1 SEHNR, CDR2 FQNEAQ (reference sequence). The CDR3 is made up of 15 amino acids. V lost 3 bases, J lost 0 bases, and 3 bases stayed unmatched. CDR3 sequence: CASSFDRASTDTQYF. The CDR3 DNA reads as TGTGCCAGCAGCTTCGACAGGGCGAGCACAGATACGCAGTATTTT.

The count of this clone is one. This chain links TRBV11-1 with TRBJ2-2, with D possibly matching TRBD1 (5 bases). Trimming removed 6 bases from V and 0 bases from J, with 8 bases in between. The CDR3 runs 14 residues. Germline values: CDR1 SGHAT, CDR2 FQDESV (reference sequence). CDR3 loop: CASRQDSNTGELFF. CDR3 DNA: TGTGCCAGCAGACAGGATTCGAACACCGGGGAGCTGTTTTTT.

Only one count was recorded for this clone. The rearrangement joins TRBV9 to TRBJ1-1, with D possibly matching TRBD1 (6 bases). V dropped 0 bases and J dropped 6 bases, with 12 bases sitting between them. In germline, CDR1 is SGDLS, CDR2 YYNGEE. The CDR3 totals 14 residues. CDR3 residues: CASSVDRTDPEAFF. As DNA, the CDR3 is TGTGCCAGCAGCGTAGATAGGACAGATCCTGAAGCTTTCTTT.

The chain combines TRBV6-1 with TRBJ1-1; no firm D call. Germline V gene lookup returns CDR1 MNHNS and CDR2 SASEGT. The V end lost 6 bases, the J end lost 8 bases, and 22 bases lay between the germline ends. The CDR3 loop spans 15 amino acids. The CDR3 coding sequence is TGTGCCAGCAGCGAGTATAGCCGTGTCCTCAAGGAAGCTTTCTTT. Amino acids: CASSEYSRVLKEAFF.

The CDR3 bases are TGTGCCAGTAGTGACAGGGGGCTGGGCACAGATACGCAGTATTTT. Amino acid sequence: CASSDRGLGTDTQYF. The chain is built from TRBV19 and TRBJ2-3; 10 positions match TRBD1. V dropped 5 bases and J dropped 1; count of bases not matched to a gene: 3. The CDR3 extends over 15 amino acids. Germline V gene sequence: CDR1 LNHDA, CDR2 SQIVND (reference sequence). The full variable domain, its missing parts supplied by reference TRBV19 and TRBJ2-3, is DGGITQSPKYLFRKEGQNVTLSCEQNLNHDAMYWYRQDPGQGLRLIYYSQIVNDFQKGDIAEGYSVSREKKESFPLTVTSAQKNPTAFYLCASSDRGLGTDTQYFGPGTRLTVL.

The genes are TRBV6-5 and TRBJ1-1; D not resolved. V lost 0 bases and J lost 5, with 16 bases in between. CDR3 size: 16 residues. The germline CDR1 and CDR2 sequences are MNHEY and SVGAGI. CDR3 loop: CASSYSVSFLGTEAFF. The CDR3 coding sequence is TGTGCCAGCAGTTACTCGGTCAGCTTTCTTGGAACTGAAGCTTTCTTT.

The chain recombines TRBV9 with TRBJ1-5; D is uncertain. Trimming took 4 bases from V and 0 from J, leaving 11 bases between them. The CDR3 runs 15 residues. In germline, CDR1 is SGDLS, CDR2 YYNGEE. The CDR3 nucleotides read TGTGCCAGCAGCCCCGCCGGTTATAGCAATCAGCCCCAGCATTTT. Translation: CASSPAGYSNQPQHF.

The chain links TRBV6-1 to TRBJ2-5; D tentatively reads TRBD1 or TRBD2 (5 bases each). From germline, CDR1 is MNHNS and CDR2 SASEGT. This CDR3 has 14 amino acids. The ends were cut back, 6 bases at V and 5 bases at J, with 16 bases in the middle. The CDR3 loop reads CASRDTGRGETQYF. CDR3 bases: TGTGCCAGCAGGGACACGGGAAGGGGTGAGACCCAGTACTTC.

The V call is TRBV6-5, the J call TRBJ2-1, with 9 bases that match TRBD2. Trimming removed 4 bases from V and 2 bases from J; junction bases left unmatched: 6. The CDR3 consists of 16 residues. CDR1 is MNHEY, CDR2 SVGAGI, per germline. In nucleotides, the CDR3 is TGTGCCAGCAGTTCAAGGGGCGGGAGGGCCTACAATGAGCAGTTCTTC. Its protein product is CASSSRGGRAYNEQFF.

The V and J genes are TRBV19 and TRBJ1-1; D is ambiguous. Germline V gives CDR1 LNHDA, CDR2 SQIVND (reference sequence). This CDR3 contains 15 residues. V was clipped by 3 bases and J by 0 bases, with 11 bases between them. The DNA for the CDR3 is TGTGCCAGTAGTATCTCCGGCGGCCTGAACACTGAAGCTTTCTTT. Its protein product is CASSISGGLNTEAFF.

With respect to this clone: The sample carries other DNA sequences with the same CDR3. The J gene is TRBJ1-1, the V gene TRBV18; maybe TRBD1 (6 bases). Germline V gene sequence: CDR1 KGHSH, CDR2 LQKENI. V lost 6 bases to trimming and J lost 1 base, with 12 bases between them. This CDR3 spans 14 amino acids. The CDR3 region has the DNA TGTGCCAGCTCGAAAACAGGGAAGAACACTGAAGCTTTCTTT. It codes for CASSKTGKNTEAFF.